Presented here are 18 T cell receptor beta chains from one specimen sequenced in a study of STAT5B mutations in CD4+ large granular lymphocyte leukemia. Generated by immunoSEQ multiplex PCR, the TCRdb table keeps only in-frame clones and is missing some. The sample yields around 50,000 clones, about 80% seen once. Sample: CD4+ T cells from blood buffy coats. The origin of the receptors is a human donor in good health.

The chain has TRBV6-5 and TRBJ2-7; tentative D call: TRBD1 (5 bases). The V gene lost 0 bases and the J gene lost 0 bases, with 9 bases spanning the gap. The germline V gene has CDR1 MNHEY and CDR2 SVGAGI. The CDR3 sequence is 15 residues long. DNA for the CDR3: TGTGCCAGCAGTTACTCGAGGCAGGGCTCCTACGAGCAGTACTTC. This encodes CASSYSRQGSYEQYF.

This clone was detected only a few times. This chain connects TRBV5-1 to TRBJ1-2; D may be TRBD1 (5 bases). This CDR3 comprises 12 residues. The V end lost 2 bases, the J end lost 3 bases, and 5 bases lay between the germline ends. Per germline, CDR1 SGHRS and CDR2 YFSETQ. The CDR3 nucleotides are TGCGCCAGCAGCTTCAGGGACTATGGCTACACCTTC. Its translation: CASSFRDYGYTF.

CDR3 protein: CASSFTGTRRDYGYTF. Written as DNA, the CDR3 is TGCGCCAGCAGCTTTACCGGGACACGACGTGACTATGGCTACACCTTC. The chain uses TRBV4-1 and TRBJ1-2, with D perhaps matching TRBD1 (6 bases). Trimming stripped 5 bases from V and 3 bases from J, with 19 bases between. The germline V gene has CDR1 MGHRA and CDR2 YSYEKL. This CDR3 has 16 amino acids.

V usage is TRBV18 and J usage is TRBJ2-7, with 7 bases fitting TRBD2. J was trimmed by 1 base and V by 3 bases; bases with no gene match: 6. Germline assignment: CDR1 KGHSH and CDR2 LQKENI. The CDR3 spans 15 residues. The CDR3 sequence is CASSPGRTRSYEQYF. CDR3 nucleotide sequence: TGTGCCAGCTCACCGGGGCGGACTAGATCCTACGAGCAGTACTTC.

The V call is TRBV7-9, the J call TRBJ2-5, with 10 bases that match TRBD1. The length of the CDR3 is 15 residues. Germline CDR1 reads SEHNR; CDR2 reads FQNEAQ (reference sequence). The junction had 12 bases not matched to a gene; V was cut back by 8 bases and J by 6 bases. The CDR3 loop reads CASDRTGGNRQTQYF. The CDR3 coding sequence is TGTGCCAGCGATCGGACAGGGGGGAACCGGCAGACCCAGTACTTC.

The chain carries TRBV7-2 and TRBJ1-1, with a possible D match to TRBD1 (6 bases). The CDR3 length is 15 residues. Per germline, CDR1 SGHTA and CDR2 FQGNSA. Trimming shortened V by 5 bases and J by 0 bases, and 13 bases separated the two germline ends. CDR3 in amino acids: CASSDRTAMNTEAFF. The CDR3 region has the DNA TGTGCCAGCAGCGACAGGACAGCGATGAACACTGAAGCTTTCTTT.

The gene calls are TRBV18 and TRBJ2-3, with TRBD1 matching over 9 bases. J was trimmed by 6 bases and V by 3 bases; bases with no gene match: 7. This CDR3 has 15 residues. Germline assignment: CDR1 KGHSH and CDR2 LQKENI. DNA for the CDR3: TGTGCCAGCTCACCGGAGACAACAGGGGGCGATACGCAGTATTTT. It specifies CASSPETTGGDTQYF.

For the CDR3, the DNA is TGTGCCACCTACCCCCTGACAGGGGGGAAGCAGTTCTTC. Translated: CATYPLTGGKQFF. V usage is TRBV19 and J usage is TRBJ2-1; 9 bases agree with TRBD1. CDR1 and CDR2 from the germline V gene are LNHDA and SQIVND (reference sequence). With 10 bases clipped from V and 11 bases from J, the junction kept 12 bases outside the gene matches. The CDR3 has 13 residues.

The J gene is TRBJ2-7, the V gene TRBV9, with 13 bases matching TRBD2. With 3 bases clipped from V and 7 bases from J, the junction kept 7 bases outside the gene matches. This CDR3 contains 15 residues. Germline CDR1 and CDR2: SGDLS and YYNGEE. The CDR3 nucleotides read TGTGCCAGCAGCGCCGGGACTAGCGGGGCCCAAGAGCAGTACTTC. Its protein is CASSAGTSGAQEQYF.

The rearrangement joins TRBV5-1 to TRBJ2-7; D tentatively fits TRBD1 or TRBD2 (5 bases each). The CDR3 extends over 15 amino acids. Germline V gene data show CDR1 as SGHRS and CDR2 as YFSETQ. V lost 4 bases and J lost 0, with 14 bases in between. The CDR3 coding sequence is TGCGCCAGCAGCCTCGACAGCGCGGGCTCCTACGAGCAGTACTTC. This sequence encodes CASSLDSAGSYEQYF.

The J gene is TRBJ1-4, the V gene TRBV28; TRBD1 matches 7 bases. Germline V lookup: CDR1 MDHEN, CDR2 SYDVKM. This CDR3 is 16 amino acids long. V lost 4 bases and J lost 4; bases outside the gene matches: 9. CDR3 sequence: CASSSTSRGSNEKLFF. DNA of the CDR3: TGTGCCAGCAGTTCCACCTCCAGGGGGAGTAATGAAAAACTGTTTTTT.

The rearrangement uses TRBV5-4 and TRBJ2-2; D gene uncertain. CDR1 is SGHNT, CDR2 YYREEE, per germline (reference sequence). V was cut by 1 base and J by 4 bases, with 17 bases left in between. The CDR3 has 17 amino acids. The CDR3: CASSLIILSRGTGELFF. In DNA, the CDR3 is TGTGCCAGCAGCTTGATAATTCTGAGCCGAGGCACCGGGGAGCTGTTTTTT.

J is TRBJ1-2 and V is TRBV5-5; 8 positions agree with TRBD1. The CDR3 totals 15 residues. CDR1 is SGHKS, CDR2 YYEKEE, per germline (reference sequence). After removal of 1 base from V and 0 bases from J, the junction contained 2 bases not matched to a gene. The CDR3 is CASSLSTGANYGYTF. CDR3 in DNA: TGTGCCAGCAGCTTGTCGACAGGGGCTAACTATGGCTACACCTTC.

This clone came up a few times. One end of the junction does not line up with germline, which may come from a read error. The chain couples TRBV30 to TRBJ2-7; a possible D gene is TRBD2 (7 bases). CDR3 length: 13 residues. CDR1 and CDR2 (germline): GTSNPN, SVGIG (reference sequence). The CDR3 protein is CAWSAQGGGGSNF. DNA of the CDR3: TGTGCCTGGAGTGCTCAAGGGGGAGGCGGGAGCAACTTC.

The V and J genes are TRBV18 and TRBJ2-2, with D maybe TRBD2 (5 bases). CDR1 is KGHSH and CDR2 is LQKENI in the germline V gene. Deletions cut 8 bases from V and 5 bases from J, with 9 bases between. The CDR3 sequence is 12 residues long. This CDR3 reads CASPTGTGELFF. CDR3 sequence (DNA): TGTGCCAGCCCGACGGGGACCGGGGAGCTGTTTTTT.

The J gene is TRBJ1-4, the V gene TRBV6-5; D uncertain. The germline V gene has CDR1 MNHEY and CDR2 SVGAGI. Trimming took 6 bases from V and 10 from J, leaving 15 bases between them. This CDR3 contains 13 residues. The CDR3 nucleotides are TGTGCCAGCAGAATTGGACGGGATGGAAAACTGTTTTTT. Residues: CASRIGRDGKLFF.

V gene TRBV5-1 combines with J gene TRBJ1-1; D call uncertain. Trimming removed 0 bases from V and 1 base from J, with 7 bases in between. The CDR3 is 14 residues long. Germline-derived CDR1 and CDR2 are SGHRS and YFSETQ. Written as DNA, the CDR3 is TGCGCCAGCAGCTTGGCCGCGGGGAACACTGAAGCTTTCTTT. It encodes CASSLAAGNTEAFF.

This clone was recorded only once. CDR3 residues: CASSLSGPLNTEAFF. CDR3 nucleotide sequence: TGTGCCAGCAGCTTATCAGGACCCTTGAACACTGAAGCTTTCTTT. This chain uses TRBV11-2 with TRBJ1-1; D uncertain. The CDR3 is 15 residues long. The germline CDR1 and CDR2 sequences are SGHAT and FQNNGV. V gave up 2 bases and J gave up 0 bases, with 10 bases separating them.